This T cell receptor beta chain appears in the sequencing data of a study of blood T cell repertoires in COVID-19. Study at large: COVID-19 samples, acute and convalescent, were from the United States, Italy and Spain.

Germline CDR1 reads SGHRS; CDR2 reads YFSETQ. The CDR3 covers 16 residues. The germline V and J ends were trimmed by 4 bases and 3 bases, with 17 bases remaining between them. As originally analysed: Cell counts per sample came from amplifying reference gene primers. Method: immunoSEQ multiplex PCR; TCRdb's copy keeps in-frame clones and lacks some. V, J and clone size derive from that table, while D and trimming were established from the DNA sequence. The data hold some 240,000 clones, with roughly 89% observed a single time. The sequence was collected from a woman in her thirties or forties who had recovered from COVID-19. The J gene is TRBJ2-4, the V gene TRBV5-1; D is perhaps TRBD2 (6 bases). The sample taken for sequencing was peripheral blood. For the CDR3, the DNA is TGCGCCAGCAGCCCGGAGGGAAACGTTGTCAAAAACATTCAGTACTTC. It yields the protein CASSPEGNVVKNIQYF.